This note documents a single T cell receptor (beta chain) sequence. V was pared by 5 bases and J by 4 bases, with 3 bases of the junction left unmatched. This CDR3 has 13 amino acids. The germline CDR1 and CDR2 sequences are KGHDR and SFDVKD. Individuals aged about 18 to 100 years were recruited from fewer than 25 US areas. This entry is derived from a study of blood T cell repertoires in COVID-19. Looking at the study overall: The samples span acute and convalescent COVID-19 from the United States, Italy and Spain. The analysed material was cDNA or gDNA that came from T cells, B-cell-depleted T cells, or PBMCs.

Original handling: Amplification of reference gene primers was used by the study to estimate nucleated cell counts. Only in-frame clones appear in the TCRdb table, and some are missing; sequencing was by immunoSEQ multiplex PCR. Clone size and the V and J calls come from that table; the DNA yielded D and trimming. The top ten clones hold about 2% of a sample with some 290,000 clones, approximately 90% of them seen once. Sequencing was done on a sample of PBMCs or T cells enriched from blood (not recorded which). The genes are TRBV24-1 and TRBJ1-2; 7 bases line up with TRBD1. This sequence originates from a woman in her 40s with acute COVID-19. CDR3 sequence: CATSGGQPYGYTF. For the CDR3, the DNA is TGTGCCACCAGTGGGGGACAGCCCTATGGCTACACCTTC.